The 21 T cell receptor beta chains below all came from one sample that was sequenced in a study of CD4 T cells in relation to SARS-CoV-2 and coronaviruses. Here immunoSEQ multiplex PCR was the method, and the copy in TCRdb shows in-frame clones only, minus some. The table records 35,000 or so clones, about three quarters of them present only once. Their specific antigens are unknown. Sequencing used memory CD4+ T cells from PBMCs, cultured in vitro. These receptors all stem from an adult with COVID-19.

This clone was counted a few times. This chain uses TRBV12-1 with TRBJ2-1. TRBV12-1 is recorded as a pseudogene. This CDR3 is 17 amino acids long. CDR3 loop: CASSFNSFGYVLDEQFF. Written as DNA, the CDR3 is TGTGCCAGCAGCTTTAATTCGTTTGGGTATGTCTTGGATGAGCAGTTCTTC.

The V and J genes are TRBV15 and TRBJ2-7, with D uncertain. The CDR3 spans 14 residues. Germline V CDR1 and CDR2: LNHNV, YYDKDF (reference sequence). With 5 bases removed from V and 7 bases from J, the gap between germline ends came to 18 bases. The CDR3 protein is CATSWAGVTWEQYF. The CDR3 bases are TGTGCCACCAGCTGGGCAGGCGTAACCTGGGAGCAGTACTTC.

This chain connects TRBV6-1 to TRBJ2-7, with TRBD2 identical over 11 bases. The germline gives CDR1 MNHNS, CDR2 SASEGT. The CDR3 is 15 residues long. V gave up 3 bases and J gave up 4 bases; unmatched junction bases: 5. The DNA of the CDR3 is TGTGCCAGCAGTGATCCGGGACTAGCGGCTTACGAGCAGTACTTC. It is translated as CASSDPGLAAYEQYF.

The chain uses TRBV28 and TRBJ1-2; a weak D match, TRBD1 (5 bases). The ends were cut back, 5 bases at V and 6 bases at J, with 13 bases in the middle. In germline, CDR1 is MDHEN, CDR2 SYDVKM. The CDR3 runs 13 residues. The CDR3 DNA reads TGTGCCAGCAGTGAGATTCCGGGGGATGGCTACACCTTC. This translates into CASSEIPGDGYTF.

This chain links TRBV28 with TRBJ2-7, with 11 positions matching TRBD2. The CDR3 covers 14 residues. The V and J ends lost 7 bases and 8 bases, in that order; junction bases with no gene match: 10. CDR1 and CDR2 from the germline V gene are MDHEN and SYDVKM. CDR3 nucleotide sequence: TGTGCCAGCACCTTGACTAGCGGGGCTTTGAAGCAGTACTTC. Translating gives CASTLTSGALKQYF.

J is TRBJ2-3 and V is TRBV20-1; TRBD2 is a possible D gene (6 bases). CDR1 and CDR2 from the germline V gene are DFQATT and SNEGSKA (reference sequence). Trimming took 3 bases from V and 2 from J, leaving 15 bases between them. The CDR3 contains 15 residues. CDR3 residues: CSASNLAADTDTQYF. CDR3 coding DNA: TGCAGTGCTAGTAATTTAGCGGCGGACACAGATACGCAGTATTTT.

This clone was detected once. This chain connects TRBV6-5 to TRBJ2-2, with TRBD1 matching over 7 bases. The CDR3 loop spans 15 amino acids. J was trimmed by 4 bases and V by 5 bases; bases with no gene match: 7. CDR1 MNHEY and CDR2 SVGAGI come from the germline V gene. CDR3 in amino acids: CASSLRQGFTGELFF. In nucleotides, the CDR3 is TGTGCCAGCAGTCTGAGACAGGGTTTCACCGGGGAGCTGTTTTTT.

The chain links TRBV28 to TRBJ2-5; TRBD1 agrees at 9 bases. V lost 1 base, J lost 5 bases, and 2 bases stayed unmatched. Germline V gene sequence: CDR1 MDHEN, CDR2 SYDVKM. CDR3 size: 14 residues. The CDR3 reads CASSLSTGGETQYF. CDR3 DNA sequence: TGTGCCAGCAGTTTATCGACAGGGGGGGAGACCCAGTACTTC.

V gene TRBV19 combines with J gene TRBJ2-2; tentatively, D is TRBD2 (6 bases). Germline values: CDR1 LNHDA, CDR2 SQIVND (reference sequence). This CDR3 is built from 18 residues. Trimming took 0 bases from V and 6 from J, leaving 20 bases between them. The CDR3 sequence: CASSIDRSGRRSAGELFF. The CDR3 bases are TGTGCCAGTAGTATAGACCGGTCGGGGAGGAGATCCGCCGGGGAGCTGTTTTTT.

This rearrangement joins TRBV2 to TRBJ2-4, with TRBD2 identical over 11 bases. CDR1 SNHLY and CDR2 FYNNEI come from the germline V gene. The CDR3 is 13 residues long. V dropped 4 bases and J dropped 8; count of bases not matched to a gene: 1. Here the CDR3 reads CASSVAGGDIQYF. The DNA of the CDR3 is TGTGCCAGCAGTGTAGCGGGGGGGGACATTCAGTACTTC.

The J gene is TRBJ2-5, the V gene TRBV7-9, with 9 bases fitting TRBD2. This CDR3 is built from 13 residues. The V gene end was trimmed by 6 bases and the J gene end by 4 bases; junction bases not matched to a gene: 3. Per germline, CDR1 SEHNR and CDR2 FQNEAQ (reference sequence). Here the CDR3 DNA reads TGTGCCAGCAGACTGGGACTAGCAGAGACCCAGTACTTC. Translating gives CASRLGLAETQYF.

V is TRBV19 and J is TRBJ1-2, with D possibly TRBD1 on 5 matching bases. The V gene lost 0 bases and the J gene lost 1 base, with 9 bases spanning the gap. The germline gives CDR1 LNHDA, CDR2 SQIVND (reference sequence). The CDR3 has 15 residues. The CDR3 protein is CASSIEHRSNYGYTF. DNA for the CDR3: TGTGCCAGTAGTATAGAGCACAGGAGTAACTATGGCTACACCTTC.

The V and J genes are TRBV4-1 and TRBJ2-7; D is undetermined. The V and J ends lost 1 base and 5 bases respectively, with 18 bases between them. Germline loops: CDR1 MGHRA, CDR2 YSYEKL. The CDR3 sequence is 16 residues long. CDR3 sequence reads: CASSQVNMGWADEQYF. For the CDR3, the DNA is TGCGCCAGCAGCCAAGTGAATATGGGGTGGGCGGACGAGCAGTACTTC.

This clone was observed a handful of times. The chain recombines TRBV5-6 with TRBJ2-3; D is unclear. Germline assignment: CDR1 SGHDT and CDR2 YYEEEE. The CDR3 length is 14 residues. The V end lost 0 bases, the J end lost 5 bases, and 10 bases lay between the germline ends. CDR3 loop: CASSLEQWGDTQYF. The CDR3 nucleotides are TGTGCCAGCAGCTTGGAACAGTGGGGAGATACGCAGTATTTT.

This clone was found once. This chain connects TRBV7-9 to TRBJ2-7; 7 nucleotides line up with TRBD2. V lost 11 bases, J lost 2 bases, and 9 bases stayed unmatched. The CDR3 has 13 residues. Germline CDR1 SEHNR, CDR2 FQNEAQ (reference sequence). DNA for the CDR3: TGTGCCCTCGGAGGAGGGAGGGCCTACGAGCAGTACTTC. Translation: CALGGGRAYEQYF. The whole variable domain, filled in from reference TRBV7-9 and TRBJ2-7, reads DTGVSQNPRHKITKRGQNVTFRCDPISEHNRLYWYRQTLGQGPEFLTYFQNEAQLEKSRLLSDRFSAERPKGSFSTLEIQRTEQGDSAMYLCALGGGRAYEQYFGPGTRLTVT.

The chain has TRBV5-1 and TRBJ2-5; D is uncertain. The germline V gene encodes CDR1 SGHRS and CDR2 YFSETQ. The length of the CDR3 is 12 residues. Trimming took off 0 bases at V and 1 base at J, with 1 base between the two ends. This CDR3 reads CASSLGQETQYF. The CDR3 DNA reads TGCGCCAGCAGCTTGGGCCAAGAGACCCAGTACTTC.

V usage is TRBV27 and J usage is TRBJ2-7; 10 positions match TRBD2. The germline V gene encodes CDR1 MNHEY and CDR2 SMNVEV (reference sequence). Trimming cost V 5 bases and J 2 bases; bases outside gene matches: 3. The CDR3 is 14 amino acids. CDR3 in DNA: TGTGCCAGCAGTCGGACTAGCGGTACCTACGAGCAGTACTTC. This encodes CASSRTSGTYEQYF.

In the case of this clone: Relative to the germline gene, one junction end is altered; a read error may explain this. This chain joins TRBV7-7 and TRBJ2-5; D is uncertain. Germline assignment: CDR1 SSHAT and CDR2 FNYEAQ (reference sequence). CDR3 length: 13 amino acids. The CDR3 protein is CASSFTAQETQYF. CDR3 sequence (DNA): TGTGCTAGCAGCTTTACAGCCCAAGAGACCCAGTACTTC.

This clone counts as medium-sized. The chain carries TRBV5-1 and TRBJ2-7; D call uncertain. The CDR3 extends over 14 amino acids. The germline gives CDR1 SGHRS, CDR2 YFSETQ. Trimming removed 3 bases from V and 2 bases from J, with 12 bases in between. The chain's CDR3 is CASSSTAGTYEQYF. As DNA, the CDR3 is TGCGCCAGCAGCTCCACGGCCGGTACCTACGAGCAGTACTTC.

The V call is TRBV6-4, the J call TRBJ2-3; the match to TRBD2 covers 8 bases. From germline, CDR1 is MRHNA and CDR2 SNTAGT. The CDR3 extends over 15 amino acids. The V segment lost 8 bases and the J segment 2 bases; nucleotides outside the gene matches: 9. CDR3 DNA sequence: TGTGCCAGCCGACCCGGGAGGGCCACCACAGATACGCAGTATTTT. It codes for CASRPGRATTDTQYF.

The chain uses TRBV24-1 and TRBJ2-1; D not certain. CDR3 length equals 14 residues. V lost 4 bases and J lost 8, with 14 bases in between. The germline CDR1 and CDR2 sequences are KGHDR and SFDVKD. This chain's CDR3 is CATSDPARGDEQFF. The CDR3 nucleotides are TGTGCCACCAGTGACCCCGCGCGTGGGGATGAGCAGTTCTTC.